The 5 T cell receptor beta chains in this list originate from one sample, sequenced in a study of chemoradiotherapy in HPV16-positive cancers. Sequenced by immunoSEQ multiplex PCR; TCRdb stores in-frame clones only, minus some. The table records more than 12,000 clones, approximately 90% of them present only once. Source: blood, taken from a patient who underwent chemoradiotherapy. Source of these receptors: a human donor with HPV-associated anogenital cancer.

The chain uses TRBV19 and TRBJ2-7, with 11 bases aligning to TRBD2. The V and J ends lost 3 bases and 5 bases, in that order; junction bases with no gene match: 3. CDR1 is LNHDA and CDR2 is SQIVND in the germline V gene (reference sequence). This CDR3 spans 14 amino acids. For the CDR3, the DNA is TGTGCCAGTAGTATGGTAGCGGGGGGGGACGAGCAGTACTTC. Amino acids: CASSMVAGGDEQYF.

The chain links TRBV2 to TRBJ1-5, with 7 bases identical to TRBD1. V trimming: 7 bases; J trimming: 0 bases; junction bases outside the gene matches: 9. CDR3 size: 16 residues. Germline CDR1 reads SNHLY; CDR2 reads FYNNEI. Written as DNA, the CDR3 is TGTGCCAGCACCTCAGGGGGAGCGTATAGCAATCAGCCCCAGCATTTT. Its protein product is CASTSGGAYSNQPQHF.

This chain joins TRBV7-2 and TRBJ1-1; D gene ambiguous. Trimming removed 4 bases from V and 10 bases from J, with 16 bases in between. The CDR3 runs to 13 residues. Germline CDR1 reads SGHTA; CDR2 reads FQGNSA. The CDR3: CASSSLPGRRAFF. The CDR3 nucleotides read TGTGCCAGCAGCTCCCTCCCCGGAAGGCGAGCTTTCTTT. Drawing the rest from reference TRBV7-2 and TRBJ1-1, the complete variable domain is GAGVSQSPSNKVTEKGKDVELRCDPISGHTALYWYRQSLGQGLEFLIYFQGNSAPDKSGLPSDRFSAERTGGSVSTLTIQRTQQEDSAVYLCASSSLPGRRAFFGQGTRLTVV.

This chain joins TRBV5-4 and TRBJ1-1; maybe TRBD1 (6 bases). From germline, CDR1 is SGHNT and CDR2 YYREEE (reference sequence). The CDR3 runs 16 residues. The V end was cut by 1 base, the J end by 5 bases, with 18 bases between. The CDR3 is CASSLFGWYRETEAFF. The CDR3 DNA reads TGTGCCAGCAGCTTGTTCGGGTGGTACAGGGAGACTGAAGCTTTCTTT.

CDR3 DNA: TGTGCCAGCAGCGTCCGGGACACCTTCTCCTACGAGCAGTACTTC. This encodes CASSVRDTFSYEQYF. The V and J genes are TRBV9 and TRBJ2-7; a weak D match, TRBD1 (6 bases). Germline CDR1 is SGDLS and CDR2 is YYNGEE. There are 15 residues in the CDR3. V shed 2 bases and J shed 0 bases, with 12 bases lying between them.